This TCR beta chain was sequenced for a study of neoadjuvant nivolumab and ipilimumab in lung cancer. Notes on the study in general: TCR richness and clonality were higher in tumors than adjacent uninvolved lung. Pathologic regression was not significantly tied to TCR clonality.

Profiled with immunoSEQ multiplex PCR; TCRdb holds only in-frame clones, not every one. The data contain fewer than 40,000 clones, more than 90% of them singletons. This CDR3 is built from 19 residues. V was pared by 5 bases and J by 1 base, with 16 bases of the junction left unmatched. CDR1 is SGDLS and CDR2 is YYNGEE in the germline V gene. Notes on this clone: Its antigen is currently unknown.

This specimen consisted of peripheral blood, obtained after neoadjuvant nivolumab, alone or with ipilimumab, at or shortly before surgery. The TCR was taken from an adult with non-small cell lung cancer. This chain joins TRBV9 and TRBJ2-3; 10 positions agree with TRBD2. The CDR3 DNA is TGTGCCAGCAGTCCTGAGGGGCTAGCGGGAGTTACCCGCACAGATACGCAGTATTTT. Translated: CASSPEGLAGVTRTDTQYF.